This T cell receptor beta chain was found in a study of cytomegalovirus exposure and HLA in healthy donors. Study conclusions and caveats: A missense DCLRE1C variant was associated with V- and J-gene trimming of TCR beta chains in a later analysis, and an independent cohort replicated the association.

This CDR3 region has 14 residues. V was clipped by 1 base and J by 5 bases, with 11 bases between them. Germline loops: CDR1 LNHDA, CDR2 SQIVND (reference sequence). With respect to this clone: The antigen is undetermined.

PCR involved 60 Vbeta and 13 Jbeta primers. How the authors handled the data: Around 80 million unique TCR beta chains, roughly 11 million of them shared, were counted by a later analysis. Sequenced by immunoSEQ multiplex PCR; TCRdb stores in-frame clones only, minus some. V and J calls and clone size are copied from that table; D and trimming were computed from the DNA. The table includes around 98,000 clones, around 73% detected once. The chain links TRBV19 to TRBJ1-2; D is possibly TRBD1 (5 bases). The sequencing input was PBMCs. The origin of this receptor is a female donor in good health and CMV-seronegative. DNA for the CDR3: TGTGCCAGTAGTATAGGGGGCAGCTTTTATGGCTACACCTTC. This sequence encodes CASSIGGSFYGYTF.